In its sample, the clone carrying this T cell receptor (beta chain) was seen a few times. No antigen is known for it. This sample stems from a study of T-cell memory formation after mild COVID-19. Study context: TCR clusters were largely donor specific.

TCRdb re-derived calls from the 5' RACE reads in MiXCR, one entry per CDR3 protein. The table has hundreds of thousands of distinct CDR3 sequences, about a sixth seen once. The CDR3 sequence is 15 residues long. Trimming removed 0 bases at V and 2 bases at J, with 10 bases between. Germline CDR1 reads SGHRS; CDR2 reads YFSETQ. Study-level results: Some clones that responded turned up in pre-infection memory, which suggests that cross-reactive memory joined in. Contracting clones localized mainly to CM and EM when CD4+ and mainly to EMRA when CD8+.

The receptor's source is a man aged 18 to 35 who had mild COVID-19 (a few samples of this study predate the infection). Cell type and time point are not known. The sample comprised PBMCs or a T cell subset sorted from them (not recorded which). The genes are TRBV5-1 and TRBJ2-3; D gene uncertain. The CDR3 DNA reads as TGCGCCAGCAGCTTGGCCTCAAGCTACACAGATACGCAGTATTTT. Protein: CASSLASSYTDTQYF.